The entry that follows covers one TCR beta chain sequence. What it binds is not known. A read error is possible here, since a much larger clone lies one base away. V was pared by 3 bases and J by 10 bases, with 19 bases between. Germline lookup yields CDR1 SGHRS and CDR2 YFSETQ. This CDR3 is 15 amino acids long. This entry belongs to a study of blood T cells in healthy people across ages. Overall study findings and caveats: A greater number of naive CD4+ cells and higher diversity distinguished long-lived donors from aged donors.

The authors ran a second PCR of 7 to 11 cycles using a sample-barcoded 5' primer and a J-beta primer mix. Each cDNA molecule carried a tag from a template-switch adaptor that contained 12 random nucleotides. Each CDR3 protein gets one entry after TCRdb re-called the 5' RACE reads with MiXCR. This sample yields some 790,000 distinct CDR3 sequences, of which about 30% are seen a single time; around 15% belongs to the top ten. This sequence joins TRBV5-1 and TRBJ1-4; D call uncertain. This receptor was obtained from a woman older than 75 in good health. Sequencing used blood. In nucleotides, the CDR3 is TGCGCCAGCAGCTCGGAAGGGCAGCGGTGGGGAAAACTGTTTTTT. Translating it yields CASSSEGQRWGKLFF. Full variable domain (rest looked up from reference TRBV5-1 and TRBJ1-4): KAGVTQTPRYLIKTRGQQVTLSCSPISGHRSVSWYQQTPGQGLQFLFEYFSETQRNKGNFPGRFSGRQFSNSRSEMNVSTLELGDSALYLCASSSEGQRWGKLFFGSGTQLSVL.